These 6 T cell receptor beta chains were sequenced from one sample in a study of T cells in Graves' hyperthyroidism and ophthalmopathy. RNA transcripts provided the source from which TCR beta CDR3 regions were amplified. Using the HTBI primer set, a first-round RT-PCR was run on the TCR CDR3. MiXCR was run by TCRdb on the multiplex PCR reads, yielding one entry per CDR3 protein. This table holds around 450,000 distinct CDR3 sequences, approximately 13% found once. What was sequenced was blood. The receptors derive from a young woman with Graves' hyperthyroidism.

This clonotype was recorded many times. CDR3 DNA: TGTGCCACCAGCAGAGATCTCTCGCGTGGGAGCGATGAGCAGTTCTTC. It codes for CATSRDLSRGSDEQFF. The rearrangement uses TRBV15 and TRBJ2-1; TRBD2 is a possible D gene (5 bases). V shed 0 bases and J shed 8 bases, with 17 bases lying between them. Germline lookup yields CDR1 LNHNV and CDR2 YYDKDF (reference sequence). This CDR3 has 16 residues. The full variable domain, rest sourced from reference TRBV15 and TRBJ2-1, is DAMVIQNPRYQVTQFGKPVTLSCSQTLNHNVMYWYQQKSSQAPKLLFHYYDKDFNNEADTPDNFQSRRPNTSFCFLDIRSPGLGDTAMYLCATSRDLSRGSDEQFFGPGTRLTVL.

This clonotype was detected many times. V is TRBV28 and J is TRBJ1-5; tentatively, D is TRBD1 (5 bases). The germline CDR1 and CDR2 sequences are MDHEN and SYDVKM. This CDR3 is built from 13 residues. Between the trimmed V and J ends, which lost 3 bases and 6 bases, there was a span of 9 bases. This CDR3 reads CASSFDGGQPQHF. In nucleotides, the CDR3 is TGTGCCAGCAGTTTCGACGGGGGTCAGCCCCAGCATTTT.

Worth noting for this clonotype: Just one base apart from a much larger clone, this may be a read error. The chain couples TRBV5-1 to TRBJ2-7; D not resolved. The germline V and J ends were trimmed by 2 bases and 7 bases, with 16 bases remaining between them. The CDR3 is 14 residues long. Germline CDR1 SGHRS, CDR2 YFSETQ. The CDR3: CASSLKVEVGEQYF. In DNA, the CDR3 is TGCGCCAGCAGCTTAAAGGTAGAGGTCGGTGAGCAGTACTTC.

At least ten counts were recorded for this clonotype. The chain employs TRBV30 and TRBJ2-1; 9 bases line up with TRBD2. There are 15 residues in the CDR3. Germline V lookup: CDR1 GTSNPN, CDR2 SVGIG (reference sequence). CDR3 sequence (DNA): TGTGCATCAAGAGGTATTAGCGGGAGAAACAATGAGCAGTTCTTC. Translation: CASRGISGRNNEQFF.

The rearrangement joins TRBV5-6 to TRBJ1-2; D may be TRBD1 (5 bases). V lost 4 bases to trimming and J lost 0 bases, with 13 bases between them. The CDR3 is 15 residues long. The germline V gene has CDR1 SGHDT and CDR2 YYEEEE. Here the CDR3 DNA reads TGTGCCAGCAGCGTAAGACAGTTAGCTAACTATGGCTACACCTTC. It translates to CASSVRQLANYGYTF. The full variable domain, completed using reference TRBV5-6 and TRBJ1-2, is DAGVTQSPTHLIKTRGQQVTLRCSPKSGHDTVSWYQQALGQGPQFIFQYYEEEERQRGNFPDRFSGHQFPNYSSELNVNALLLGDSALYLCASSVRQLANYGYTFGSGTRLTVV.

This clonotype was detected many times. The V and J genes are TRBV2 and TRBJ1-4, with TRBD1 matching over 7 bases. Germline V gene data show CDR1 as SNHLY and CDR2 as FYNNEI. The junction had 9 bases not matched to a gene; V was cut back by 4 bases and J by 7 bases. This CDR3 is 15 amino acids long. The CDR3 region has the DNA TGTGCCAGCAGTGGGAGAGGCGCAGGGGGTGAAAAACTGTTTTTT. Translating gives CASSGRGAGGEKLFF. Based on the CDR3 plus reference TRBV2 and TRBJ1-4, the full variable domain is EPEVTQTPSHQVTQMGQEVILRCVPISNHLYFYWYRQILGQKVEFLVSFYNNEISEKSEIFDDQFSVERPDGSNFTLKIRSTKLEDSAMYFCASSGRGAGGEKLFFGSGTQLSVL.